This T cell receptor (beta chain) was captured by sequencing in a study of cytomegalovirus exposure and HLA in healthy donors. Findings and caveats of the study: The study found most TCR sequences rare, yet found some public TCRs in many donors. Analysis was carried out at a later point, and it linked a missense DCLRE1C variant to TCR beta V- and J-gene trimming. Researchers reported in a later analysis that common viral pathogens appeared linked to several top clusters.

Regarding this clone: Its antigen remains unidentified.

Germline loops: CDR1 SGHAT, CDR2 FQNNGV. Trimming shortened V by 1 base and J by 3 bases, and 9 bases separated the two germline ends. This CDR3 contains 14 residues. 13 Jbeta primers and 60 Vbeta primers were used for the PCR. Data came from immunoSEQ multiplex PCR; TCRdb stores just in-frame clones and leaves some out. The sample has about 170,000 clones; 80% are singletons. The sequence came from a woman in her forties or fifties in good health and CMV-seropositive. V and J are TRBV11-2 and TRBJ2-5; D is possibly TRBD1 (5 bases). The sample comprised PBMCs. In DNA, the CDR3 is TGTGCCAGCAGCTTAGGGCAGGGTGAAGAGACCCAGTACTTC. Translation: CASSLGQGEETQYF.